A single sample gave rise to the 25 T cell receptor beta chains below, sequenced in a study of T cell responses to AZD1222 COVID-19 vaccine. This table comes from immunoSEQ multiplex PCR, and its TCRdb copy is limited to in-frame clones, with some not included. Among tens of thousands of clones listed, about nine tenths were seen once. Source: peripheral blood, taken 28 days after the second dose of the MenACWY control vaccine. Receptors originate from an adult who received the MenACWY meningococcal vaccine as a control.

The chain recombines TRBV9 with TRBJ2-5, with TRBD2 as a possible D gene (5 bases). The CDR3 length is 16 residues. Germline V gene data show CDR1 as SGDLS and CDR2 as YYNGEE. Deletions cut 0 bases from V and 0 bases from J, with 12 bases between. CDR3 sequence reads: CASSVGASQNQETQYF. CDR3 DNA sequence: TGTGCCAGCAGCGTAGGGGCTAGCCAAAACCAAGAGACCCAGTACTTC.

This chain connects TRBV5-5 to TRBJ1-2; TRBD1 might be the D (6 bases). Deletions cut 2 bases from V and 6 bases from J, with 14 bases between. Germline CDR1 reads SGHKS; CDR2 reads YYEKEE (reference sequence). CDR3 length: 14 residues. The CDR3 spells CASSFPGQSNGYTF. As DNA, the CDR3 is TGTGCCAGCAGCTTCCCAGGACAGTCGAATGGCTACACCTTC.

Points on this clone: Other DNA sequences of this sample code for an identical CDR3. The chain recombines TRBV5-4 with TRBJ2-7, with a possible D match to TRBD2 (6 bases). CDR1 SGHNT and CDR2 YYREEE come from the germline V gene (reference sequence). The CDR3 extends over 13 amino acids. Trimming cost V 4 bases and J 0 bases, with 8 bases left between them. The chain's CDR3 is CASSPGGSYEQYF. CDR3 coding DNA: TGTGCCAGCAGCCCCGGGGGCTCCTACGAGCAGTACTTC.

The V call is TRBV7-9, the J call TRBJ1-1; 10 bases align to TRBD1. This CDR3 has 14 residues. Per germline, CDR1 SEHNR and CDR2 FQNEAQ (reference sequence). The V and J ends lost 8 bases and 7 bases, in that order; junction bases with no gene match: 10. As DNA, the CDR3 is TGTGCCAGCCGTGGGGACAGGGGTCCTTATGAAGCTTTCTTT. The encoded protein is CASRGDRGPYEAFF.

This chain connects TRBV5-4 to TRBJ2-7; a possible D gene is TRBD2 (6 bases). Germline CDR1 and CDR2: SGHNT and YYREEE (reference sequence). Trimming pared 0 bases from V and 6 bases from J, leaving 16 bases between. This CDR3 is built from 15 residues. DNA of the CDR3: TGTGCCAGCAGCTTGGCCGGGGGTCAGGGCAGCGAGCAGTACTTC. This gives the protein CASSLAGGQGSEQYF.

V is TRBV5-1 and J is TRBJ1-5; 9 positions agree with TRBD1. The CDR3 extends over 16 amino acids. Losses at the gene ends were 2 bases for V and 7 bases for J; bases not matched to a gene: 10. Germline CDR1 is SGHRS and CDR2 is YFSETQ. The CDR3 DNA reads TGCGCCAGCAGCTTAGGGACAGGGAATAACAAGCAGCCCCAGCATTTT. Its protein is CASSLGTGNNKQPQHF.

The V gene is TRBV5-5, the J gene TRBJ1-2; 8 nucleotides agree with TRBD1. The CDR3 spans 15 residues. The V gene's germline CDR1 is SGHKS and CDR2 YYEKEE (reference sequence). Trimming cost V 5 bases and J 2 bases; bases outside gene matches: 8. DNA of the CDR3: TGTGCCAGCAGTTTTCAGGGGGCCACGAACTATGGCTACACCTTC. Its translation is CASSFQGATNYGYTF.

The chain recombines TRBV5-5 with TRBJ2-3, with D hard to call. This CDR3 has 14 amino acids. Germline CDR1 reads SGHKS; CDR2 reads YYEKEE (reference sequence). Trimming took off 0 bases at V and 0 bases at J, with 5 bases between the two ends. The CDR3 DNA sequence: TGTGCCAGCAGCTTGGGGCAGAGCACAGATACGCAGTATTTT. This encodes CASSLGQSTDTQYF.

This chain uses TRBV19 with TRBJ1-6, with a tentative D call TRBD1 (6 bases). The CDR3 is made up of 15 amino acids. Germline V gene sequence: CDR1 LNHDA, CDR2 SQIVND (reference sequence). V was clipped by 5 bases and J by 4 bases, with 12 bases between them. The CDR3 bases are TGTGCCAGTAGTTCGGACAGCTCTTATAATTCACCCCTCCACTTT. It yields the protein CASSSDSSYNSPLHF.

V usage is TRBV5-5 and J usage is TRBJ1-4; 7 nucleotides agree with TRBD1. Germline CDR1 is SGHKS and CDR2 is YYEKEE (reference sequence). The CDR3 is 14 amino acids. V shed 4 bases and J 5 bases; nucleotides not matched to a gene: 5. This CDR3 is CASSPDRRNEKLFF. For the CDR3, the DNA is TGTGCCAGCAGCCCGGACAGGAGGAATGAAAAACTGTTTTTT.

This chain uses TRBV6-5 with TRBJ2-1; 11 bases are shared with TRBD2. CDR3 length equals 14 residues. V lost 6 bases to trimming and J lost 7 bases; unmatched junction nucleotides: 5. Germline V lookup: CDR1 MNHEY, CDR2 SVGAGI. The CDR3 protein is CASRIAGGVNEQFF. The CDR3 coding sequence is TGTGCCAGCAGAATAGCGGGGGGGGTGAATGAGCAGTTCTTC.

The genes are TRBV5-1 and TRBJ2-5, with TRBD2 matching over 7 bases. This CDR3 spans 14 amino acids. V shed 6 bases and J 3 bases; nucleotides not matched to a gene: 8. CDR1 and CDR2 from the germline V gene are SGHRS and YFSETQ. Written as DNA, the CDR3 is TGCGCCAGCAAGAGCGGGACTGGCGAAGAGACCCAGTACTTC. Its translation: CASKSGTGEETQYF. Full variable domain (remainder filled in from reference TRBV5-1 and TRBJ2-5): KAGVTQTPRYLIKTRGQQVTLSCSPISGHRSVSWYQQTPGQGLQFLFEYFSETQRNKGNFPGRFSGRQFSNSRSEMNVSTLELGDSALYLCASKSGTGEETQYFGPGTRLLVL.

The rearrangement joins TRBV5-1 to TRBJ1-4, with a tentative D call TRBD1 (5 bases). CDR3 length: 15 amino acids. CDR1 is SGHRS and CDR2 is YFSETQ in the germline V gene. Trimming shortened V by 4 bases and J by 0 bases, and 10 bases separated the two germline ends. The CDR3 nucleotides read TGCGCCAGCAGCCGGGACGGCGCAACTAATGAAAAACTGTTTTTT. Its protein is CASSRDGATNEKLFF. Filled out from reference TRBV5-1 and TRBJ1-4, the complete variable domain reads KAGVTQTPRYLIKTRGQQVTLSCSPISGHRSVSWYQQTPGQGLQFLFEYFSETQRNKGNFPGRFSGRQFSNSRSEMNVSTLELGDSALYLCASSRDGATNEKLFFGSGTQLSVL.

The chain links TRBV19 to TRBJ2-7, with D possibly TRBD1 on 6 matching bases. The germline V and J ends were trimmed by 5 bases and 3 bases, with 17 bases remaining between them. The CDR3 loop spans 15 amino acids. Looked up from germline, CDR1 is LNHDA and CDR2 is SQIVND (reference sequence). The CDR3 bases are TGTGCCAGTAGTGAGGGGGTCCAGACGATCTACGAGCAGTACTTC. Amino acids: CASSEGVQTIYEQYF.

The chain employs TRBV4-3 and TRBJ2-2; D assignment may be TRBD1 or TRBD2 (5 bases each). CDR1 is LGHNA and CDR2 is YSLEER in the germline V gene. The germline V and J ends were trimmed by 5 bases and 6 bases, with 13 bases remaining between them. The CDR3 has 14 amino acids. The CDR3 nucleotides are TGCGCCAGCAGCTACGAGGGGCTGGCCGGGGAGCTGTTTTTT. Protein: CASSYEGLAGELFF.

The V and J genes are TRBV27 and TRBJ2-2; TRBD1 matches at 7 bases. With 5 bases clipped from V and 4 bases from J, the junction kept 7 bases outside the gene matches. The CDR3 is 15 amino acids. From germline, CDR1 is MNHEY and CDR2 SMNVEV (reference sequence). DNA of the CDR3: TGTGCCAGCAGTACCCGACAGGGAAGCACCGGGGAGCTGTTTTTT. It yields the protein CASSTRQGSTGELFF.

This chain joins TRBV11-2 and TRBJ1-5, with D unresolved. With 2 bases removed from V and 4 bases from J, the gap between germline ends came to 12 bases. Germline CDR1 is SGHAT and CDR2 is FQNNGV. This CDR3 is 15 amino acids long. The CDR3 nucleotides are TGTGCCAGCAGCTTAAATTCGGGGTTTAATCAGCCCCAGCATTTT. It translates to CASSLNSGFNQPQHF.

V gene TRBV7-9 combines with J gene TRBJ1-2, with TRBD1 matching 8 bases. V was pared by 1 base and J by 4 bases, with 2 bases of the junction left unmatched. The germline V gene has CDR1 SEHNR and CDR2 FQNEAQ (reference sequence). The CDR3 runs 14 residues. In DNA, the CDR3 is TGTGCCAGCAGCTTAGACAGGGGGGGCTATGGCTACACCTTC. This gives the protein CASSLDRGGYGYTF. The full variable domain, rest sourced from reference TRBV7-9 and TRBJ1-2, is DTGVSQNPRHKITKRGQNVTFRCDPISEHNRLYWYRQTLGQGPEFLTYFQNEAQLEKSRLLSDRFSAERPKGSFSTLEIQRTEQGDSAMYLCASSLDRGGYGYTFGSGTRLTVV.

The CDR3 region has the DNA TGTGCCAGCAGCTCCTCCCGGGGGGGCCGAGTGGATACGCAGTATTTT. Protein product: CASSSSRGGRVDTQYF. The chain carries TRBV6-2 or TRBV6-3 and TRBJ2-3, with 8 nucleotides matching TRBD2. This CDR3 spans 16 amino acids. With 6 bases clipped from V and 6 bases from J, the junction kept 14 bases outside the gene matches. The germline V gene encodes CDR1 MNHEY and CDR2 SVGEGT.

This clone was observed once. The chain links TRBV7-2 to TRBJ2-1; 10 positions agree with TRBD2. The trim removed 2 bases at V and 6 bases at J, leaving 10 bases unmatched. Germline lookup yields CDR1 SGHTA and CDR2 FQGNSA. The CDR3 has 17 residues. The CDR3 reads CASSLRTSGGARNEQFF. The CDR3 DNA sequence: TGTGCCAGCAGCTTAAGAACGAGCGGGGGGGCCCGCAATGAGCAGTTCTTC.

This chain connects TRBV11-1 to TRBJ1-1, with D hard to call. CDR3 size: 16 residues. The V end lost 5 bases, the J end lost 5 bases, and 21 bases lay between the germline ends. From germline, CDR1 is SGHAT and CDR2 FQDESV (reference sequence). CDR3 loop: CASSPGEFGSSTEAFF. CDR3 bases: TGTGCCAGCAGCCCCGGGGAGTTCGGGAGTTCAACTGAAGCTTTCTTT.

This chain uses TRBV5-5 with TRBJ2-1; weak D call: TRBD2 (6 bases). CDR3 length: 18 residues. The V end was cut by 1 base, the J end by 0 bases, with 17 bases between. Germline V gene lookup returns CDR1 SGHKS and CDR2 YYEKEE (reference sequence). CDR3 sequence reads: CASSLLATAGSSYNEQFF. The CDR3 nucleotides read TGTGCCAGCAGCTTGTTGGCTACCGCGGGGAGCTCCTACAATGAGCAGTTCTTC.

The chain uses TRBV18 and TRBJ2-7; the D gene is possibly TRBD1 (5 bases). With 3 bases removed from V and 2 bases from J, the gap between germline ends came to 11 bases. The germline gives CDR1 KGHSH, CDR2 LQKENI. This CDR3 is 14 amino acids long. CDR3 loop: CASSPRTRAYEQYF. CDR3 sequence (DNA): TGTGCCAGCTCACCTCGGACAAGGGCCTACGAGCAGTACTTC.

The rearrangement uses TRBV10-3 and TRBJ1-5, with D tentatively TRBD1 (5 bases). The germline CDR1 and CDR2 sequences are ENHRY and SYGVKD. The CDR3 covers 14 residues. V lost 8 bases, J lost 1 base, and 12 bases lay in between. CDR3 sequence (DNA): TGTGCCATCGGCCAGGAGGGGAGCAATCAGCCCCAGCATTTT. This translates into CAIGQEGSNQPQHF.

This chain connects TRBV6-5 to TRBJ1-1; D call uncertain. Germline V CDR1 and CDR2: MNHEY, SVGAGI. V lost 10 bases and J 2 bases, leaving 20 bases between the germline ends. The CDR3 length is 15 residues. The DNA for the CDR3 is TGTGCCACTCGAGGACCAGTAGGGATTAACACTGAAGCTTTCTTT. Translating it yields CATRGPVGINTEAFF.